The TCR beta chain described here comes from a study of CD8 T cells in cerebrospinal fluid in Alzheimer's disease. General observations from the study: Healthy subjects less often had a clone of at least 3% than Alzheimer's patients. EBV-specific clones were neither the most expanded nor enriched in Alzheimer's patients.

Every participant was in good physical condition without acute infectious disease. This clonotype is medium-sized by frequency. What it binds is not known. CDR1 and CDR2 from the germline V gene are SGHTA and FQGNSA. This CDR3 contains 15 residues. TCRdb reprocessed the 10x single-cell sequencing reads, with one entry per CDR3 protein and no DNA. This sample contains 1,500 to 2,000 distinct CDR3 sequences. Sequenced input: cerebrospinal fluid. The chain is built from TRBV7-2 and TRBJ2-1; the D call of TRBD1 rests on TCRdb alone, since no DNA is present to check it. The receptor comes from a human donor in good health. The CDR3 here is CASSPGPGSYNEQFF. Full variable domain (remainder filled in from reference TRBV7-2 and TRBJ2-1): GAGVSQSPSNKVTEKGKDVELRCDPISGHTALYWYRQSLGQGLEFLIYFQGNSAPDKSGLPSDRFSAERTGGSVSTLTIQRTQQEDSAVYLCASSPGPGSYNEQFFGPGTRLTVL.